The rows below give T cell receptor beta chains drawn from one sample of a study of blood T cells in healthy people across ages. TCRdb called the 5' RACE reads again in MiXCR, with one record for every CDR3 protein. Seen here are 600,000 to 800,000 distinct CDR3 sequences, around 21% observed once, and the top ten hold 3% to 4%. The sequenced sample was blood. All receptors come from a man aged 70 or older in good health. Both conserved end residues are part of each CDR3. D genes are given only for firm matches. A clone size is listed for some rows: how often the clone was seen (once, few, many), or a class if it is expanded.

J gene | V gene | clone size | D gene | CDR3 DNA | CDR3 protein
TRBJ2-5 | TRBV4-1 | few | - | TGCGCCAGCAGCCAAGATCTTTGGGCGGACCAAGAGACCCAGTACTTC | CASSQDLWADQETQYF
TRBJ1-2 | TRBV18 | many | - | TGTGCCAGCTCACCGGACGGATCCTATGGCTACACCTTC | CASSPDGSYGYTF
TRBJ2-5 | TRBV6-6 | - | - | TGTACCAGCAGTTTCGGGAAGGAGACCCAGTACTTC | CTSSFGKETQYF
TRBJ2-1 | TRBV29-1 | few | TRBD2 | TGCAGCGTTGGGGGGACTAGCGGGAGTACTGAGCAGTTCTTC | CSVGGTSGSTEQFF
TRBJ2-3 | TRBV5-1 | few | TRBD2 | TGCGCCAGCAGCCCTAGCGGGAGTGCAGATACGCAGTATTTT | CASSPSGSADTQYF
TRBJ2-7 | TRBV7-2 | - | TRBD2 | TGTGCCAGCAGCCCAGGTCCGGCTAGCGGGAGTTACGAGCAGTACTTC | CASSPGPASGSYEQYF
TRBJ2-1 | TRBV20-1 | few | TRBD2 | TGCAGTGCCCCAGCTAGCGGGCTCGAGCAGTTCTTC | CSAPASGLEQFF
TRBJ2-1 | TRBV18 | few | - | TGTGCCAGCTCACCATACAACCAAGCGAATGAGCAGTTCTTC | CASSPYNQANEQFF
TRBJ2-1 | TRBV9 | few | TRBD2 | TGTGCCAGCAGCGTAGTAGGGCTAGCGGGAGTAAATGAGCAGTTCTTC | CASSVVGLAGVNEQFF
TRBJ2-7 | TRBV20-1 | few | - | TGCAGTGCCCTGAAGAACGGGAGATCCTACGAGCAGTACTTC | CSALKNGRSYEQYF
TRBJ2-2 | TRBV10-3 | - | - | TGTGCCATCAGGGATAGCGGAAACACCGGGGAGCTGTTTTTT | CAIRDSGNTGELFF
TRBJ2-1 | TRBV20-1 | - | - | TGCGGTGCTAGAGATCCTCTTGAATTCAATGAGCAGTTCTTC | CGARDPLEFNEQFF
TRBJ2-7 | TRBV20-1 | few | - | TGCAGCGGCCTGGGGGACCACTACGAGCAGTACTTC | CSGLGDHYEQYF
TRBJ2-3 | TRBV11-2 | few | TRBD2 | TGTGCCAGCAGCTACTCTAGCGGGAGGGCCAGGACAGATACGCAGTATTTT | CASSYSSGRARTDTQYF
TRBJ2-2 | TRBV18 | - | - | TGTGCCAGCTCACCCGGGGGAGAGGTCACCGGGGAGCTGTTTTTT | CASSPGGEVTGELFF
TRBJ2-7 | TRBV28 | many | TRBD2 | TGTGCCAGCAGTTCGTTAGCGGGGGTTTCCTACGAGCAGTACTTC | CASSSLAGVSYEQYF
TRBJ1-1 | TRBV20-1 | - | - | TGCAGTGCTAGAGAAGGGGGGGGAGGGTCTGAAGCTTTCTTT | CSAREGGGGSEAFF
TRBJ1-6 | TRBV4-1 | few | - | TGCGCCAGCAGCCAAGATGCGGCAGGGTATAATTCACCCCTCCACTTT | CASSQDAAGYNSPLHF
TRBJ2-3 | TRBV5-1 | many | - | TGCGCCAGCACCATGGGGGGAACCGGGACCCCTAAGCAGTATTTT | CASTMGGTGTPKQYF
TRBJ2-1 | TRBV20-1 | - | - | TGCAGTGCTCGAGATCCGGAGAGCCTGAATGAGCAGTTCTTC | CSARDPESLNEQFF
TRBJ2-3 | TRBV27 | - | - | TGTGCCAGCAGCTCCCCGGGAGTCACAGATACGCAGTATTTT | CASSSPGVTDTQYF
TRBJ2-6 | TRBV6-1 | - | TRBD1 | TGTGCCAGCAGCTTCGGACAGGACCTCTCTGGGGCCAACGTCCTGACTTTC | CASSFGQDLSGANVLTF
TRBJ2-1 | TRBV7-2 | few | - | TGTGCCAGCAGCTTACAGCTTGGCAATGAGCAGTTCTTC | CASSLQLGNEQFF
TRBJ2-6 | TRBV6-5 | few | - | TGTGCCAGCAGTCGGGTCTCTGGGGCCAACGTCCTGACTTTC | CASSRVSGANVLTF
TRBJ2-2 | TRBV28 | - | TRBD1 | TGTGCCAGCAGCTCTACAGGGGATGGTATTACCGGGGAGCTGTTTTTT | CASSSTGDGITGELFF
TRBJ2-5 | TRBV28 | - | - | TGTGCCAGCAGTTCCCCGTGGTACGAGACCCAGTACTTC | CASSSPWYETQYF
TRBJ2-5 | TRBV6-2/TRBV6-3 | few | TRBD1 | TGTGCCAGCAGTTACTCTACTCAGGGGGCCGGAGAGCAGTACTTC | CASSYSTQGAGEQYF
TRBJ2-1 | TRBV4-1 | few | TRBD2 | TGCGCCAGCAGCCATATTAGCGGGAGGGCCGACAATGAGCAGTTCTTC | CASSHISGRADNEQFF
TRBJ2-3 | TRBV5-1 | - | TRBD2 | TGCGCCAGCAGCTTGGCTGGAGCGGGAGATCTCACAGATACGCAGTATTTT | CASSLAGAGDLTDTQYF
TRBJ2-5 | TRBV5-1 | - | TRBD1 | TGCGCCAGCACCCGAGGGACAGGGATGGAGAGCCAGTACTTC | CASTRGTGMESQYF
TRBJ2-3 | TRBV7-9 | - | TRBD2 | TGTGCCAGCAGCTTAGGGAGTAGCGGGAGGTGGACAGATACGCAGTATTTT | CASSLGSSGRWTDTQYF
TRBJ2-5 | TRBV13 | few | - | TGTGCCAGCAGCTTTCGGACCCAGGATCCGTACCAAGAGACCCAGTACTTC | CASSFRTQDPYQETQYF
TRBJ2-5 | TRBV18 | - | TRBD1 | TGTGCCAGCTCACCACCGACAGGGCGAGAGACCCAGTACTTC | CASSPPTGRETQYF
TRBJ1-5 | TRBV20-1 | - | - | TGCAGTGCTAGTGGCACGGTGAATCAGCCCCAGCATTTT | CSASGTVNQPQHF
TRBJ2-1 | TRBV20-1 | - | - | TGCAGTGCGGCGGGATTTTCCTCCTACAATGAGCAGTTCTTC | CSAAGFSSYNEQFF
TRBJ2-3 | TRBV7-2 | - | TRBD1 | TGTGCCAGCAGCTATCTACTCGGGACAGGGGGGTTCCAGGATACGCAGTATTTT | CASSYLLGTGGFQDTQYF
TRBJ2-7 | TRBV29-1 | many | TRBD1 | TGCAGCGTTGAAGAAGCCCAGGGGGCCTACGAGCAGTACTTC | CSVEEAQGAYEQYF
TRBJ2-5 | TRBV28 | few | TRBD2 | TGTGTCAGCAGGCACCGGGACTACTACAATGAGCAGTACTTC | CVSRHRDYYNEQYF
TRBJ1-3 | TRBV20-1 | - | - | TGCAGTGCTAGTCGGGGAGCTCTCGGAAACACCATATATTTT | CSASRGALGNTIYF
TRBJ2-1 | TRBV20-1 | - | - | TGCAGTGCTGGCGGGATCTACAATGAGCAGTTCTTC | CSAGGIYNEQFF
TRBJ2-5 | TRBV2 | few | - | TGTGCCAGCAGTTCGGGGCGGGTTCAGCAAGAGACCCAGTACTTC | CASSSGRVQQETQYF
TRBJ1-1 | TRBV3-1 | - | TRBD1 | TGTGCCAGCAGCCCACAAAGGACAGGCCTGAACACTGAAGCTTTCTTT | CASSPQRTGLNTEAFF